The 2 T cell receptor beta chains listed next were all sequenced from one sample in a study of T cell clonality in common variable immunodeficiency. Using immunoSEQ multiplex PCR, the repertoire was profiled, and TCRdb retains in-frame clones only, with some absent. The counts give 50,000 to 65,000 clones, none of them seen only once; approximately 0.84% is held by the top ten. Sequencing used peripheral blood mononuclear cells. These receptors came from a person between 18 and 75 years old in good health.

This clone was observed many times. The CDR3 extends 3 residues past the end of the read, so its final part is completed from the germline J gene. The chain carries TRBV27 and TRBJ1-1; possible D gene TRBD1, 5 bases. This CDR3 is 13 amino acids long. Germline CDR1 and CDR2: MNHEY and SMNVEV (reference sequence). Trimming shortened V by 3 bases and J by 6 bases, and 11 bases separated the two germline ends. This CDR3 reads CASSFPGGSEAFF. Partial CDR3 DNA: TGTGCCAGCAGTTTTCCCGGGGGATCTGAA.

This clone occurred many times. The read terminates 3 residues before the CDR3 end, so the remaining end is supplied by the germline J gene. The same CDR3 arises from other DNA sequences in this sample as well. The gene calls are TRBV7-9 and TRBJ1-3; a possible D gene is TRBD1 (5 bases). The germline CDR1 and CDR2 sequences are SEHNR and FQNEAQ (reference sequence). Trimming pared 5 bases from V and 2 bases from J, leaving 13 bases between. The CDR3 contains 15 residues. CDR3 in amino acids: CASSSSGGTGNTIYF. The covered CDR3 bases are TGTGCCAGCAGCAGCTCCGGGGGAACTGGAAACACC.